The sequence of this TCR beta chain was determined in a study of T cell repertoires in ileal Crohn's disease. For the study at large: About 37% were active smokers at surgery; median disease duration was roughly 8 years.

CDR1 and CDR2 (germline): DFQATT, SNEGSKA (reference sequence). The V and J ends lost 0 bases and 5 bases respectively, with 4 bases between them. The CDR3 length is 11 residues. TCRB immunosequencing input was roughly 500 nanograms of biopsy DNA per sample. Using immunoSEQ multiplex PCR, the repertoire was profiled, and TCRdb retains in-frame clones only, with some absent. The table shows around 9,000 clones, with around three quarters occurring only once. Findings of the study overall: Active smokers at surgery had more clonal expansions than non-smokers.

This clone came up a few times. Its antigen is not identified. The V and J genes are TRBV20-1 and TRBJ2-5; D is unclear. The sample was ileal tissue. The origin of this receptor is an adult with Crohn's disease. CDR3 amino acids: CSARDSETQYF. The CDR3 DNA follows: TGCAGTGCTAGAGATTCGGAGACCCAGTACTTC.